This T cell receptor beta chain was profiled in a study of graft-versus-host responses after intestinal transplantation. V was cut by 7 bases and J by 5 bases, with 20 bases left in between. Germline V gene data show CDR1 as SNHLY and CDR2 as FYNNEI. The CDR3 consists of 15 residues. Method: immunoSEQ multiplex PCR; TCRdb's copy keeps in-frame clones and lacks some. In the table there are around 100,000 clones, 93% of which are singletons. As for this clone: What it recognizes is unknown.

The rearrangement uses TRBV2 and TRBJ2-5; the D gene is possibly TRBD2 (7 bases). This clonotype was sampled from a human donor who received an intestinal transplant. The sample consisted of unstimulated CD8+ T cells sorted from spleen or lymph node cells, taken before intestinal transplant. The CDR3: CASTLGRGGAETQYF. The CDR3 region has the DNA TGTGCCAGCACTCTAGGGAGGGGGGGCGCGGAGACCCAGTACTTC.